This passage covers 2 T cell receptor beta chains from one sample sequenced in a study of T cells in Graves' hyperthyroidism and ophthalmopathy. The TCR beta CDR3 regions underwent amplification using RNA transcripts as the source. The HTBI primer set served for first-round RT-PCR of the TCR CDR3. TCRdb itself ran the multiplex PCR reads through MiXCR, one entry per CDR3 protein. The table has approximately 620,000 distinct CDR3 sequences, about 15% seen once. Sequenced: blood. These TCRs come from a woman aged 30 to 39 with Graves' hyperthyroidism that later progressed to Graves' ophthalmopathy.

The V gene is TRBV19, the J gene TRBJ2-2; D might be TRBD1 (6 bases). Germline values: CDR1 LNHDA, CDR2 SQIVND (reference sequence). V dropped 7 bases and J dropped 3 bases, with 12 bases sitting between them. The CDR3 runs to 14 residues. As DNA, the CDR3 is TGTGCCAGTAAGAACAGGGAGCACACCGGGGAGCTGTTTTTT. Translated, it gives CASKNREHTGELFF.

This clonotype came up many times. The rearrangement links TRBV19 to TRBJ2-5; 7 bases fit TRBD1. Germline V gene data show CDR1 as LNHDA and CDR2 as SQIVND (reference sequence). V dropped 7 bases and J dropped 4; count of bases not matched to a gene: 9. This CDR3 region has 14 residues. The CDR3: CASMKGRGLETQYF. CDR3 in DNA: TGTGCCAGTATGAAGGGCAGGGGGTTAGAGACCCAGTACTTC.